Listed below are T cell receptor beta chains from one sample, sequenced in a study of CD8+ T cells in alopecia areata. Clones were read by immunoSEQ multiplex PCR, and TCRdb kept only the in-frame ones, dropping some. The profile shows 65,000 to 100,000 clones, about 53% of them singletons. Sample: NKG2D-high CD8+ T cells sorted from blood. Receptors were obtained from a human donor with alopecia areata. The conserved cysteine and the conserved F or W are not part of the CDR3 here. A D gene is named only where the DNA matches it firmly.

j_call,d_call,v_call,cdr3_aa
TRBJ2-1,-,TRBV7-9,ASRDNPYNEQF
TRBJ2-3,TRBD2,TRBV29-1,SVERGDSTDTQY
TRBJ2-3,-,TRBV29-1,SVDTEGTQY
TRBJ2-2,-,TRBV6-5,ASGLVGELF
TRBJ2-1,-,TRBV9,ASSVTQAGTSYNEQF
TRBJ2-7,TRBD1,TRBV19,ASSTGQGIEQY
TRBJ2-1,-,TRBV29-1,SPIPVEGAYNEQF
TRBJ1-2,-,TRBV29-1,SVEDLVEAWGGYT
TRBJ2-7,-,TRBV29-1,SVVWPHSYEQY
TRBJ2-1,-,TRBV27,ASRFVEEQF
TRBJ2-3,-,TRBV11-3,ASSTSATRGGTDTQY
TRBJ2-1,TRBD2,TRBV29-1,SVTSGLAEISYNEQF
TRBJ1-4,-,TRBV28,ASSFRNEKLF
TRBJ2-7,TRBD1,TRBV27,ASSPGQGYEQY
TRBJ2-4,-,TRBV28,ASSLRGKNIQY
TRBJ2-7,TRBD1,TRBV30,AWSTGQPYEQY
TRBJ2-7,TRBD1,TRBV19,ASKATGVPYEQY
TRBJ1-5,-,TRBV27,ASSLRGYQPQH
TRBJ2-7,TRBD2,TRBV4-3,ASSQGEGRYEQY
TRBJ2-1,TRBD2,TRBV9,ASSSAGVSEQF
TRBJ2-4,-,TRBV18,ASSPPEGLAKNIQY
TRBJ1-1,-,TRBV29-1,SVETENTEAF
TRBJ2-7,-,TRBV14,ASSQAGTGIYEQY
TRBJ2-1,-,TRBV19,ASRSGYEQF
TRBJ1-1,-,TRBV9,ASSPEVHMNTEAF
TRBJ2-7,TRBD1,TRBV7-9,ASSLEDRGSYEQY
TRBJ2-7,-,TRBV4-1,ASSFSEDFPYEQY
TRBJ2-1,-,TRBV28,ASSPSNEQF
TRBJ2-1,-,TRBV7-8,ASSLALHEQF
TRBJ2-5,TRBD1,TRBV6-6,ASSSIDREPEETQY
TRBJ2-7,-,TRBV28,ASSSGTESSYEQY
TRBJ1-1,-,TRBV19,ASSEGGMNTEAF
TRBJ1-1,-,TRBV5-4,ASSPEMGGTTEAF
TRBJ1-2,-,TRBV29-1,SVEELRGWGGYGYT
TRBJ1-4,-,TRBV7-9,ASSPPLTNEKLF
TRBJ1-2,-,TRBV27,ASSEGGGYT
TRBJ2-1,-,TRBV30,AWSVTSGYNEQF
TRBJ2-7,-,TRBV18,ASSSIMGEQY
TRBJ2-4,-,TRBV13,ASSNGGTRDIQY
TRBJ1-2,TRBD1,TRBV29-1,SAEQGQYGYT
TRBJ1-6,-,TRBV2,ASQARHSPLH
TRBJ1-6,-,TRBV12-5,ASAWHLSSYNSPLH
TRBJ1-1,-,TRBV12-5,ASGWGQNTEAF
TRBJ1-1,-,TRBV6-5,ASALYSGRTSEAF
TRBJ1-1,-,TRBV27,ASSPWNTEAF
TRBJ2-7,-,TRBV5-1,ASSFTGRGSRYEQY
TRBJ2-7,-,TRBV7-3,ASSLDGGPYEQY
TRBJ2-1,-,TRBV28,ASTGTETYNEQF
TRBJ2-3,-,TRBV5-6,ASSHRGVISPDTQY
TRBJ2-7,TRBD1,TRBV29-1,SVESEGDSSYEQY
TRBJ2-2,-,TRBV13,ASSPGYTGELF
TRBJ2-7,-,TRBV13,ASSNRGFNEQY
TRBJ2-5,TRBD1,TRBV7-9,ASSPGGRETQY